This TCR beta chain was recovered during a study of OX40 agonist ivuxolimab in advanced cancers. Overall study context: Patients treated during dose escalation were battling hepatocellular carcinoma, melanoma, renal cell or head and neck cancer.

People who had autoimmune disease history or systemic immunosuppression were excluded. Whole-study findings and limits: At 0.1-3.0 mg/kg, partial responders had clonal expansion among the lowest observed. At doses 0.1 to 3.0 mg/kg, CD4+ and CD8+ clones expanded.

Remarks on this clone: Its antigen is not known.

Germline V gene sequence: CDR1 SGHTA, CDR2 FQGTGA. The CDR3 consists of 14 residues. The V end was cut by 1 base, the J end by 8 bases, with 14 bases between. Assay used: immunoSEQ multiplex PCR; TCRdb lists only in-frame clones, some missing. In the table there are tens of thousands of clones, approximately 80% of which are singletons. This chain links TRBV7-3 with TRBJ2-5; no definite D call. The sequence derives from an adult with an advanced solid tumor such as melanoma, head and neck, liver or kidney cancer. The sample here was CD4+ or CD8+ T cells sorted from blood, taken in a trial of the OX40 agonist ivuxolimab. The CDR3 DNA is TGTGCCAGCAGCTTAAGCCCTACCCAACCAACCCAGTACTTC. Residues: CASSLSPTQPTQYF.